This T cell receptor beta chain was profiled in a study of shared clonotypes between healthy human individuals. Looked up from germline, CDR1 is KGHSH and CDR2 is LQKENI. The CDR3 is 17 residues long. V shed 1 base and J 0 bases; nucleotides not matched to a gene: 7. Study results and caveats: Measured sharing among donors was expected to vary with sequencing depth. What limited the represented genetic and exposure-history diversity was the small number of donors.

This clone came up once. Its antigen is currently unknown. A much larger clone lies a single base off, so this may be a read error. The run depth of the assay was deep. The replicate PCRs on unsorted PBMC were given about 0.3 ug DNA, which is 25,000 to 30,000 T cell genomes. Profiling relied on immunoSEQ multiplex PCR, and the TCRdb table lists in-frame clones only, not all of them. The table records some 500,000 clones, 75% to 80% of them present only once. Source material: PBMCs. This clonotype was obtained from a woman aged 35 to 49 in good health. Some clones in this sample may be carry-over from other donors' samples. The chain carries TRBV18 and TRBJ2-5; TRBD2 aligns across 8 bases. The CDR3 loop reads CASSPHVLAGNQETQYF. The CDR3 coding sequence is TGTGCCAGCTCACCACATGTGTTAGCGGGGAACCAAGAGACCCAGTACTTC.